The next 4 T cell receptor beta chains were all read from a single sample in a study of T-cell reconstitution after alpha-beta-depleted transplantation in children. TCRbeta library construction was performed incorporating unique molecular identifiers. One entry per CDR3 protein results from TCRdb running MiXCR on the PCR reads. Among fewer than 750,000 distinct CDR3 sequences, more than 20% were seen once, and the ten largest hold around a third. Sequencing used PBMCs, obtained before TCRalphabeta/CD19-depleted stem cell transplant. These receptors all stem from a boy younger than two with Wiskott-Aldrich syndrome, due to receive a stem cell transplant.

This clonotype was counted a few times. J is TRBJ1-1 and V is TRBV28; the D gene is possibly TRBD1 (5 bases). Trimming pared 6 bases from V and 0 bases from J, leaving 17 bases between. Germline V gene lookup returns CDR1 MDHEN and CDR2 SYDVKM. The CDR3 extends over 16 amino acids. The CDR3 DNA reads TGTGCCAGCAGCCCAACAGCAGGGAACCTGAACACTGAAGCTTTCTTT. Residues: CASSPTAGNLNTEAFF.

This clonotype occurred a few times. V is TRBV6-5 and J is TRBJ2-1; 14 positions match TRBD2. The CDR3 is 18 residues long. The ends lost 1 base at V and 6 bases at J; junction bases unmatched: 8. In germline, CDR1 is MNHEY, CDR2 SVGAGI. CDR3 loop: CASSYFSPGLAGGNEQFF. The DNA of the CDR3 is TGTGCCAGCAGTTACTTCTCTCCCGGACTAGCGGGAGGCAATGAGCAGTTCTTC.

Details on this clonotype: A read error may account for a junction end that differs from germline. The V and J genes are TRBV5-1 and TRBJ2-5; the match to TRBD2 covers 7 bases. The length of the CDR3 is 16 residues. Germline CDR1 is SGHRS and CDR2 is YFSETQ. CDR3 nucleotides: TGCGCCGGCAGCTTGGGTGTTTCTAGCGGAAAAGAGACCCAGTACTTC. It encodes CAGSLGVSSGKETQYF.

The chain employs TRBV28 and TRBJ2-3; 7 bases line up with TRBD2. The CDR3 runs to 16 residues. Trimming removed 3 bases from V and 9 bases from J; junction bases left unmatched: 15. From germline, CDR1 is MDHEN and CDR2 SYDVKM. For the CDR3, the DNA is TGTGCCAGCAGTTTGAGCGGGACCCGACGTAGAGGCACGCAGTATTTT. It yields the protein CASSLSGTRRRGTQYF.